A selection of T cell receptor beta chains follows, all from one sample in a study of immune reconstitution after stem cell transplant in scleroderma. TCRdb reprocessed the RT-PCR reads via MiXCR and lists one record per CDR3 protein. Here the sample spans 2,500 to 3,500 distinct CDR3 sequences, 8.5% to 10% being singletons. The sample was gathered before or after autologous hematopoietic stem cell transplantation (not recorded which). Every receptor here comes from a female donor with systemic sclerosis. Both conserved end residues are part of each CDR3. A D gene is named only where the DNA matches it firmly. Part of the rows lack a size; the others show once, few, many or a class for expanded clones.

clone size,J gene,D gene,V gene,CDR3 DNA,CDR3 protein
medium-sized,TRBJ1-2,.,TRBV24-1,TGTGCCACCAGTGCCGGGACGGACTATGGCTACACCTTC,CATSAGTDYGYTF
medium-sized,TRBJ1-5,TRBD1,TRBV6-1,TGTGCCAGCAGATTGGGACAGGGGGTGGGTCAGCCCCAGCATTTT,CASRLGQGVGQPQHF
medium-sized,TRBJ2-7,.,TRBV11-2,TGTGCCAGCAGCTTAGCAGACATTACCTACGAGCAGTACTTC,CASSLADITYEQYF
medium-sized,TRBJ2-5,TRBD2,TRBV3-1,TGTGCCAGCAGCCAAGATCTTATAGCGGGGGTGCAGACCCAGTACTTC,CASSQDLIAGVQTQYF
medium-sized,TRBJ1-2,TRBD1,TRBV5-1,TGCGCCAGCAGCTCGGGACAGAACTATGGCTACACCTTC,CASSSGQNYGYTF
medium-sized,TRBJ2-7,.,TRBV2,TGTGCCAGCACCGGAGCCTACGAGCAGTACTTC,CASTGAYEQYF
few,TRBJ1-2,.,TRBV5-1,TGCGCCAGCAGCTTGCGGGGGGGAATCGATGGCTACACCTTC,CASSLRGGIDGYTF
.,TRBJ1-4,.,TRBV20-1,TGCAGTGCTAGTGGGGGGGGCACCAATGAAAAACTGTTTTTT,CSASGGGTNEKLFF
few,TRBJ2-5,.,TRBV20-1,TGCAGTGCTGGAGGGACTGACGAGACCCAGTACTTC,CSAGGTDETQYF
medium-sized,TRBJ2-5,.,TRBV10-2,TGCGCCAGCAGTGGTGACTGGATCCAAGAGACCCAGTACTTC,CASSGDWIQETQYF
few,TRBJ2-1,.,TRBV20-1,TGCAGTGCTAGAGACGCCGGGTTCTCCTACAATGAGCAGTTCTTC,CSARDAGFSYNEQFF
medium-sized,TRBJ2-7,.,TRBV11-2,TGTGCCAGCAGCTTCGGGACTCCCTACGAGCAGTACTTC,CASSFGTPYEQYF
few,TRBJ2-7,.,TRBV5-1,TGCGCCAGCAGTCGGACAGTCTACGAGCAGTACTTC,CASSRTVYEQYF
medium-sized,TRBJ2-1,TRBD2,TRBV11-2,TGTGCCAGCAGCTTGGAAGCGGGGGGGCCTGGAAGTGAGCAGTTCTTC,CASSLEAGGPGSEQFF
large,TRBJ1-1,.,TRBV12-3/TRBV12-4,TGTGCCAGCAGTCCCTGGGGAGGGGGGACCCGTGAAGCTTTCTTT,CASSPWGGGTREAFF
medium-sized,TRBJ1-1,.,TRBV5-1,TGCGCCAGCAGCTTGAGGGGTCCGAACACTGAAGCTTTCTTT,CASSLRGPNTEAFF
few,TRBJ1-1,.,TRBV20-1,TGCAGTGCCAAACAGGTGCCGAACACTGAAGCTTTCTTT,CSAKQVPNTEAFF
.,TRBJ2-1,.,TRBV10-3,TGTGCCATCAGTGTGGATGGCTCCTACAATGAGCAGTTCTTC,CAISVDGSYNEQFF
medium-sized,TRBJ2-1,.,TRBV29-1,TGCAGCGCCGGACTTGGCGAGGTAGATGAGCAGTTCTTC,CSAGLGEVDEQFF
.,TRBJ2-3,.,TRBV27,TGTGCCAGCAGTTTAGTTGGCAGGACTAGCACAGATACGCAGTATTTT,CASSLVGRTSTDTQYF
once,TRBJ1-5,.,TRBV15,TGTGCCACCAGCAGTGCGGGTGTCAATCAGCCCCAGCATTTT,CATSSAGVNQPQHF
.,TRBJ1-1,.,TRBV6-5,TGTGCCAGCAGTCCCGGACAGACCATGAACACTGAAGCTTTCTTT,CASSPGQTMNTEAFF
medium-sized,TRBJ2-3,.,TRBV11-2,TGTGCCAGCAGCTTAGTTGGTCCGGATACGCAGTATTTT,CASSLVGPDTQYF
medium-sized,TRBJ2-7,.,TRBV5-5,TGTGCCAGCTTCTCCGGGTCCTACGAGCAGTACTTC,CASFSGSYEQYF
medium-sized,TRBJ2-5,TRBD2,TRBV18,TGTGCCAGCTCGGAAAGCGGGGCACAAGAGACCCAGTACTTC,CASSESGAQETQYF
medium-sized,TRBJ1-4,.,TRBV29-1,TGCAGCGCCCGGAGTGGGGGTGAAAAACTGTTTTTT,CSARSGGEKLFF
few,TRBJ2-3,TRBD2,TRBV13,TGTGCCAGCAGCTTAAGGGCTAGCGGGGGGGCCGATACGCAGTATTTT,CASSLRASGGADTQYF
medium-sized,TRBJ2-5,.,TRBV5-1,TGCGCCAGCTGCCAGGAGGGGGGAAACCAAGAGACCCAGTACTTC,CASCQEGGNQETQYF
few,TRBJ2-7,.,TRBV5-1,TGCGCCAGCAGCTTGTCCCAGGAGGAGCAGTACTTC,CASSLSQEEQYF
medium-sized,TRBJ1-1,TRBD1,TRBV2,TGTGCCAGCAACTTGGACAGGGGCGACACTGAAGCTTTCTTT,CASNLDRGDTEAFF
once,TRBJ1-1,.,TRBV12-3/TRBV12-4,TGTGCCAGCTCTCTTGGACAACTAACCATGAACACTGAAGCTTTCTTT,CASSLGQLTMNTEAFF
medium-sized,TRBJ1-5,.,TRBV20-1,TGCAGTGCTAGAGAGATTGGGTACAATCAGCCCCAGCATTTT,CSAREIGYNQPQHF
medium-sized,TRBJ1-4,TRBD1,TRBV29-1,TGCAGCGCAGGACGGGACAGTAGGGAAAAACTGTTTTTT,CSAGRDSREKLFF
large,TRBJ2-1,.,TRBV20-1,TGCAGTGCTATAGGTGAGGGGGTGTCCTACAATGAGCAGTTCTTC,CSAIGEGVSYNEQFF
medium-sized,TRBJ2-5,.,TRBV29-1,TGCAGCGTTGTTTCGACTTTCGAGACCCAGTACTTC,CSVVSTFETQYF
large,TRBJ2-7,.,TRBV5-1,TGCGCCAGCAGCTTGCCAGGGAGCTCCTACGAGCAGTACTTC,CASSLPGSSYEQYF
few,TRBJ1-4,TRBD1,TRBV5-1,TGCGCCAGCAGCTTGGGCAGGGGGCTGTCTAATGAAAAACTGTTTTTT,CASSLGRGLSNEKLFF